What follows are 32 T cell receptor beta chains derived from one specimen sequenced in a study of CD8+ T cells in alopecia areata. Treatment denoted: oral pan-JAK inhibitor, 5-10 mg twice daily. Extracted RNA was reverse transcribed into cDNA, the sequencing template. This table comes from immunoSEQ multiplex PCR, and its TCRdb copy is limited to in-frame clones, with some not included. The data hold 180,000 or so clones, with about 62% observed a single time. The sample was CD4+ T cells sorted from blood, taken at week 24, from a patient treated with tofacitinib. The receptors were gathered from a human donor with alopecia areata.

The CDR3 DNA follows: TGTGCCAGCAGCTTGCTGGGGGGACCTCAAGAGACCCAGTACTTC. Protein sequence: CASSLLGGPQETQYF. The chain carries TRBV7-2 and TRBJ2-5, with D possibly matching TRBD2 (6 bases). Between the trimmed V and J ends, which lost 3 bases and 2 bases, there was a span of 13 bases. CDR1 and CDR2 from the germline V gene are SGHTA and FQGNSA. The CDR3 is made up of 15 amino acids.

This sequence joins TRBV7-3 and TRBJ2-3, with D perhaps TRBD2 (5 bases). V was clipped by 1 base and J by 0 bases, with 11 bases between them. From germline, CDR1 is SGHTA and CDR2 FQGTGA. The CDR3 spans 16 residues. The CDR3 coding sequence is TGTGCCAGCAGCTTAAATAATGGGGAGAGCACAGATACGCAGTATTTT. It specifies CASSLNNGESTDTQYF.

The CDR3 bases are TGCAGCGTAAAAGAATTGAACACTGAAGCTTTCTTT. This sequence encodes CSVKELNTEAFF. The chain uses TRBV29-1 and TRBJ1-1; D gene uncertain. CDR1 is SQVTM and CDR2 is ANQGSEA in the germline V gene. The CDR3 length is 12 residues. Trimming shortened V by 6 bases and J by 0 bases, and 8 bases separated the two germline ends.

The chain has TRBV6-5 and TRBJ2-3; 10 bases fit TRBD1. The CDR3 totals 14 residues. Germline CDR1 MNHEY, CDR2 SVGAGI. Germline trimming cut 8 bases from V and 5 bases from J; bases unmatched to any gene: 7. This CDR3 reads CASGRTGGGDTQYF. The CDR3 DNA sequence: TGTGCCAGCGGCCGGACAGGGGGTGGAGATACGCAGTATTTT.

The chain employs TRBV2 and TRBJ2-3, with unresolved D. The CDR3 is made up of 14 amino acids. Deletions cut 10 bases from V and 0 bases from J, with 14 bases between. From germline, CDR1 is SNHLY and CDR2 FYNNEI. The CDR3 region is CATTLESSTDTQYF. CDR3 nucleotide sequence: TGTGCCACCACCCTAGAATCTAGCACAGATACGCAGTATTTT.

The chain carries TRBV6-5 and TRBJ1-2, with TRBD1 identical over 9 bases. The CDR3 sequence is 15 residues long. With V trimmed by 0 bases and J by 4 bases, 3 bases remained unmatched. Germline CDR1 and CDR2: MNHEY and SVGAGI. The CDR3 loop reads CASSYSGQGTYGYTF. CDR3 nucleotides: TGTGCCAGCAGTTACTCGGGACAGGGTACCTATGGCTACACCTTC.

V and J are TRBV30 and TRBJ2-7; TRBD2 aligns across 8 bases. With V trimmed by 4 bases and J by 0 bases, 5 bases remained unmatched. Germline lookup yields CDR1 GTSNPN and CDR2 SVGIG (reference sequence). The CDR3 totals 14 residues. In DNA, the CDR3 is TGTGCCTGGAATAGCGGGGACGTCTCCTACGAGCAGTACTTC. Protein sequence: CAWNSGDVSYEQYF.

The genes are TRBV2 and TRBJ1-2; a possible D gene is TRBD1 (6 bases). Trimming shortened V by 7 bases and J by 7 bases, and 10 bases separated the two germline ends. The CDR3 runs 11 residues. The germline V gene has CDR1 SNHLY and CDR2 FYNNEI. CDR3 coding DNA: TGTGCCAGCACAAGAGGGGGTGGCTACACCTTC. Its translation is CASTRGGGYTF.

The V call is TRBV5-1, the J call TRBJ1-1, with TRBD1 matching over 10 bases. The CDR3 has 14 residues. Germline V lookup: CDR1 SGHRS, CDR2 YFSETQ. The V and J ends lost 7 bases and 7 bases, in that order; junction bases with no gene match: 10. The CDR3 protein is CASLMGQGSGEAFF. For the CDR3, the DNA is TGCGCCAGCTTGATGGGACAGGGGAGTGGTGAAGCTTTCTTT.

Remarks on this clone: Other DNA sequences from this sample encode an identical CDR3 as well. The J gene is TRBJ2-7, the V gene TRBV25-1, with D maybe TRBD1 (5 bases). V lost 5 bases and J lost 0, with 11 bases in between. CDR1 and CDR2 from the germline V gene are MGHDK and SYGVNS. The CDR3 runs 14 residues. The CDR3 is CASSRTGGSYEQYF. The CDR3 region has the DNA TGTGCCAGCAGTCGTACAGGCGGCTCCTACGAGCAGTACTTC.

This clone showed up just once. The V call is TRBV25-1, the J call TRBJ1-5; possibly TRBD1 for D (5 bases). The CDR3 is 14 residues long. The V end was cut by 1 base, the J end by 9 bases, with 13 bases between. CDR1 MGHDK and CDR2 SYGVNS come from the germline V gene. The DNA of the CDR3 is TGTGCCAGCAGTGAATGGACACCTTTGGCGCCCCAGCATTTT. Translating gives CASSEWTPLAPQHF.

The chain has TRBV5-1 and TRBJ1-6; D gene uncertain. The CDR3 contains 14 residues. V was pared by 7 bases and J by 1 base, with 9 bases between. CDR1 is SGHRS and CDR2 is YFSETQ in the germline V gene. CDR3: CASRGESYNSPLHF. DNA of the CDR3: TGCGCCAGCCGCGGGGAGTCCTATAATTCACCCCTCCACTTT. Drawing the rest from reference TRBV5-1 and TRBJ1-6, the complete variable domain is KAGVTQTPRYLIKTRGQQVTLSCSPISGHRSVSWYQQTPGQGLQFLFEYFSETQRNKGNFPGRFSGRQFSNSRSEMNVSTLELGDSALYLCASRGESYNSPLHFGNGTRLTVT.

This clone appeared once. The rearrangement joins TRBV7-2 to TRBJ2-2, with 8 bases that match TRBD2. The germline V gene has CDR1 SGHTA and CDR2 FQGNSA. The CDR3 is 15 residues long. Trimming cost V 5 bases and J 6 bases; bases outside gene matches: 8. The CDR3 DNA reads as TGTGCCAGCAGCCGAGGGACTAGTAATTCCGGGGAGCTGTTTTTT. Residues: CASSRGTSNSGELFF.

Comments on this clone: The sample contains more than one DNA sequence encoding this CDR3. The rearrangement links TRBV7-2 to TRBJ2-3, with TRBD2 identical over 10 bases. This CDR3 comprises 15 residues. V lost 5 bases and J lost 0; bases outside the gene matches: 2. Per the germline V gene, CDR1 is SGHTA and CDR2 is FQGNSA. The chain's CDR3 is CASSRTSGSTDTQYF. The DNA for the CDR3 is TGTGCCAGCAGCCGGACTAGCGGTAGCACAGATACGCAGTATTTT.

This clone was recorded a few times. The chain employs TRBV10-3 and TRBJ2-7; D is undetermined. The V end lost 5 bases, the J end lost 4 bases, and 15 bases lay between the germline ends. The CDR3 loop spans 14 amino acids. The germline gives CDR1 ENHRY, CDR2 SYGVKD. The CDR3 DNA reads as TGTGCCATCAGTCTTCGGGTAAGAGCTTACGAGCAGTACTTC. It is translated as CAISLRVRAYEQYF.

This clone was recorded a few times. The chain couples TRBV5-6 to TRBJ2-5; D might be TRBD1 or TRBD2, each matching 6 bases. The DNA end is a closer match to TRBJ2-7, so the J assignment may be wrong. The CDR3 sequence is 16 residues long. Per the germline V gene, CDR1 is SGHDT and CDR2 is YYEEEE. As DNA, the CDR3 is TGTGCCAGCAGCCCCGACGGGCTGGGGGGCTTCTACGAGCAGTACTTC. It codes for CASSPDGLGGFYEQYF.

The V gene is TRBV10-3, the J gene TRBJ1-1; TRBD1 aligns across 9 bases. From germline, CDR1 is ENHRY and CDR2 SYGVKD. The CDR3 covers 14 residues. V was pared by 7 bases and J by 5 bases, with 8 bases of the junction left unmatched. The CDR3 sequence: CAIKTGTGITEAFF. In nucleotides, the CDR3 is TGTGCCATCAAGACCGGGACAGGGATAACTGAAGCTTTCTTT.

This chain joins TRBV2 and TRBJ1-5; 8 bases are shared with TRBD1. This CDR3 contains 14 residues. V was pared by 2 bases and J by 5 bases, with 2 bases of the junction left unmatched. The germline gives CDR1 SNHLY, CDR2 FYNNEI. In nucleotides, the CDR3 is TGTGCCAGCAGTGAAACGGACAGGGATCAGCCCCAGCATTTT. Amino acid sequence: CASSETDRDQPQHF.

J is TRBJ2-1 and V is TRBV29-1, with 8 bases matching TRBD2. Per germline, CDR1 SQVTM and CDR2 ANQGSEA. The junction had 22 bases not matched to a gene; V was cut back by 1 base and J by 8 bases. CDR3 length: 19 residues. CDR3 amino acids: CSVEGSGRGGPTGWDEQFF. The CDR3 bases are TGCAGCGTTGAAGGAAGCGGGAGAGGCGGCCCCACGGGATGGGATGAGCAGTTCTTC.

This clone has just a few counts. This chain connects TRBV2 to TRBJ2-3; no firm D call. Germline V gives CDR1 SNHLY, CDR2 FYNNEI. The length of the CDR3 is 14 residues. Trimming left V 5 bases short and J 0 bases short, with 9 bases between. The CDR3 is CASSIVTSTDTQYF. The CDR3 coding sequence is TGTGCCAGCAGTATTGTTACTAGCACAGATACGCAGTATTTT.

This clone was observed once. The chain links TRBV6-6 to TRBJ1-6, with a possible D match to TRBD1 (5 bases). The CDR3 covers 15 residues. V shed 5 bases and J shed 6 bases, with 14 bases lying between them. The germline V gene encodes CDR1 MNHNY and CDR2 SVGAGI (reference sequence). CDR3 protein: CASSRLRDGNSPLHF. The CDR3 DNA reads TGTGCCAGCAGTAGGCTCCGGGACGGTAATTCACCCCTCCACTTT.

This sequence joins TRBV11-2 and TRBJ2-3; D not resolved. V was shortened by 3 bases and J by 3 bases, with 13 bases between the two germline ends. The CDR3 is 15 residues long. The V gene's germline CDR1 is SGHAT and CDR2 FQNNGV. CDR3 residues: CASSFSPAQTDTQYF. In nucleotides, the CDR3 is TGTGCCAGCAGCTTCAGTCCTGCGCAAACAGATACGCAGTATTTT.

J is TRBJ2-1 and V is TRBV4-3, with 10 bases matching TRBD2. This CDR3 contains 17 residues. Unmatched junction bases numbered 6, after V lost 4 bases and J lost 0 bases. Germline V gives CDR1 LGHNA, CDR2 YSLEER. The CDR3 DNA reads as TGCGCCAGCAGCCGTACCCCTAGCGGGAGCTCCTACAATGAGCAGTTCTTC. Protein product: CASSRTPSGSSYNEQFF.

The V and J genes are TRBV10-3 and TRBJ1-4, with D perhaps TRBD1 (5 bases). From germline, CDR1 is ENHRY and CDR2 SYGVKD. The CDR3 is 13 residues long. V lost 8 bases, J lost 4 bases, and 11 bases lay in between. Here the CDR3 reads CAIGDGVNEKLFF. CDR3 DNA: TGTGCCATCGGGGACGGGGTTAATGAAAAACTGTTTTTT.

V gene TRBV6-6 combines with J gene TRBJ2-7; 8 bases agree with TRBD1. Trimming took 7 bases from V and 5 from J; bases not matched to a gene: 10. The CDR3 has 14 residues. Germline lookup yields CDR1 MNHNY and CDR2 SVGAGI (reference sequence). The CDR3 protein is CASKERQGYHEQYF. The CDR3 DNA sequence: TGTGCCAGCAAAGAAAGACAGGGGTACCACGAGCAGTACTTC.

This clone occurred once. The chain is built from TRBV5-1 and TRBJ2-5; TRBD1 or TRBD2 may be the D gene (5 bases each). This CDR3 has 14 residues. V lost 4 bases and J lost 1, with 11 bases in between. CDR1 and CDR2 from the germline V gene are SGHRS and YFSETQ. CDR3 loop: CASSQGTFQETQYF. The CDR3 nucleotides read TGCGCCAGCAGCCAAGGGACCTTCCAAGAGACCCAGTACTTC.

This clone is a singleton in its sample. The chain carries TRBV6-5 and TRBJ1-5; D might be TRBD1 (5 bases). Germline loops: CDR1 MNHEY, CDR2 SVGAGI. The CDR3 spans 15 residues. V lost 8 bases, J lost 4 bases, and 18 bases lay in between. The CDR3 DNA is TGTGCCAGCGCCCCCGATCAGGGAGGAAATCAGCCCCAGCATTTT. Its protein product is CASAPDQGGNQPQHF.

The chain combines TRBV5-1 with TRBJ1-2; the match to TRBD1 covers 7 bases. The CDR3 is 15 amino acids. Germline CDR1 SGHRS, CDR2 YFSETQ. With V trimmed by 4 bases and J by 5 bases, 11 bases remained unmatched. The CDR3 spells CASSLRGQAAYGYTF. CDR3 bases: TGCGCCAGCAGCCTCCGTGGACAGGCGGCTTATGGCTACACCTTC.

Only a few counts were recorded for this clone. The rearrangement joins TRBV7-2 to TRBJ2-5; D is possibly TRBD1 (6 bases). CDR3 length: 13 residues. CDR1 and CDR2 (germline): SGHTA, FQGNSA. Trimming pared 2 bases from V and 4 bases from J, leaving 8 bases between. The CDR3 here is CASSLRQAETQYF. As DNA, the CDR3 is TGTGCCAGCAGCTTAAGACAGGCAGAGACCCAGTACTTC.

The gene calls are TRBV2 and TRBJ2-2; the D gene is possibly TRBD1 (5 bases). CDR3 size: 14 residues. V was pared by 7 bases and J by 0 bases, with 9 bases between. CDR1 and CDR2 from the germline V gene are SNHLY and FYNNEI. The DNA of the CDR3 is TGTGCCAGCACCAAAGGGGCGAACACCGGGGAGCTGTTTTTT. This codes for CASTKGANTGELFF. Full variable domain (rest looked up from reference TRBV2 and TRBJ2-2): EPEVTQTPSHQVTQMGQEVILRCVPISNHLYFYWYRQILGQKVEFLVSFYNNEISEKSEIFDDQFSVERPDGSNFTLKIRSTKLEDSAMYFCASTKGANTGELFFGEGSRLTVL.

This chain uses TRBV9 with TRBJ1-6; D is possibly TRBD1 (6 bases). The germline V gene has CDR1 SGDLS and CDR2 YYNGEE. Between the trimmed V and J ends, which lost 3 bases and 7 bases, there was a span of 14 bases. The CDR3 consists of 15 residues. The CDR3 here is CASSATGTLNSPLHF. In DNA, the CDR3 is TGTGCCAGCAGCGCCACAGGGACACTAAATTCACCCCTCCACTTT.

This chain uses TRBV20-1 with TRBJ2-7; D is possibly TRBD2 (6 bases). CDR1 DFQATT and CDR2 SNEGSKA come from the germline V gene (reference sequence). This CDR3 is 10 amino acids long. The V gene lost 7 bases and the J gene lost 2 bases, with 6 bases spanning the gap. The CDR3 DNA is TGCAGTGGCGGGACCTACGAGCAGTACTTC. This encodes CSGGTYEQYF.